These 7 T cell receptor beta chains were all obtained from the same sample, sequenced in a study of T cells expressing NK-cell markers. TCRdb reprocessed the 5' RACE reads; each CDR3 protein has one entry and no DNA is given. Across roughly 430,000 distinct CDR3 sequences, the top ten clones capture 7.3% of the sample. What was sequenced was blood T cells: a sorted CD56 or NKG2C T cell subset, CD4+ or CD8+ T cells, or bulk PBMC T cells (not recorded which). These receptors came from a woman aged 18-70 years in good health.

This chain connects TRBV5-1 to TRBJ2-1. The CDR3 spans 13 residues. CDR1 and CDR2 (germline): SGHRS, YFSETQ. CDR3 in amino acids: CASSVWSYNEQFF.

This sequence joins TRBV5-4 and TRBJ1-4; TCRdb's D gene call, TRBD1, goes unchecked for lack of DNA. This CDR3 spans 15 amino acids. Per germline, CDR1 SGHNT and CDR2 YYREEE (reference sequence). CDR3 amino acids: CASSTARGNGEKLFF.

The CDR3 protein is CASEGRSYNEQFF. This chain joins TRBV6-2 or TRBV6-3 and TRBJ2-1. CDR3 length: 13 residues. In germline, CDR1 is MNHEY, CDR2 SVGEGT.

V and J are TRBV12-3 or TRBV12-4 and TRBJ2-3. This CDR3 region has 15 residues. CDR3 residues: CASSLGAQGTDTQYF.

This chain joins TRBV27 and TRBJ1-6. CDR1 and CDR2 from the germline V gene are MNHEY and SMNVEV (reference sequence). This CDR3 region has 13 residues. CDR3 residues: CASSRLANSPLHF.

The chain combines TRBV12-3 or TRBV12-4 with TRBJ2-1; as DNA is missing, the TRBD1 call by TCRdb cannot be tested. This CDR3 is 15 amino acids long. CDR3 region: CASSPQGAVVDEQFF.

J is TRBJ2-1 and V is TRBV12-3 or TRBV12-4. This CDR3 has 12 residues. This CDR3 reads CASSFWRNEQFF.